The clone carrying this T cell receptor (beta chain) came up a few times. This specimen belongs to a study of CD8 T cells in ankylosing spondylitis. The CDR3 runs 16 residues. The V end lost 0 bases, the J end lost 4 bases, and 14 bases lay between the germline ends. CDR1 is SGDLS and CDR2 is YYNGEE in the germline V gene. TCRdb re-called the 5' RACE reads with MiXCR, one entry per CDR3 protein. The data contain under 300,000 distinct CDR3 sequences, approximately 9% of them seen just once; the ten biggest clones take up nearly 7%. Sequencing used blood, either unsorted or a sorted T cell fraction (not recorded which). The source is a male donor with ankylosing spondylitis or in good health (not recorded which). The rearrangement uses TRBV9 and TRBJ2-1; perhaps TRBD1 as D (5 bases). The CDR3 DNA reads TGTGCCAGCAGCGTAGGGATAGGGGAAGGGTACAATGAGCAGTTCTTC. Its protein product is CASSVGIGEGYNEQFF.